This TCR beta chain comes out of a study of CD4 T cells in relation to SARS-CoV-2 and coronaviruses. Study as a whole: Crossreactive spike epitopes shared across donors were mapped to their HLA restriction.

The CDR3 loop spans 16 amino acids. With 6 bases removed from V and 2 bases from J, the gap between germline ends came to 17 bases. Germline CDR1 reads SNHLY; CDR2 reads FYNNEI. Deep TCR-beta sequencing used DNA from uncultured naive and memory CD4+ T cells. Produced via immunoSEQ multiplex PCR; TCRdb's table is partial and in-frame only. The sample includes 35,000 to 40,000 clones, 70% to 90% of them seen just once. The sequencing input was memory CD4+ T cells from PBMCs. This rearrangement joins TRBV2 to TRBJ2-1, with D uncertain. This receptor was obtained from an adult with COVID-19. The CDR3 sequence: CASRALLTPAYNEQFF. The CDR3 nucleotides are TGTGCCAGCAGGGCTTTATTGACCCCGGCCTACAATGAGCAGTTCTTC. Full variable domain (remainder filled in from reference TRBV2 and TRBJ2-1): EPEVTQTPSHQVTQMGQEVILRCVPISNHLYFYWYRQILGQKVEFLVSFYNNEISEKSEIFDDQFSVERPDGSNFTLKIRSTKLEDSAMYFCASRALLTPAYNEQFFGPGTRLTVL.